The 21 T cell receptor beta chains in this list originate from one sample, sequenced in a study of T cell responses to AZD1222 COVID-19 vaccine. Some clones are missing from TCRdb's copy, which holds only in-frame ones; the method was immunoSEQ multiplex PCR. Of 100,000 to 140,000 clones listed, about 90% are singletons. Specimen: peripheral blood, collected 28 days after the second AZD1222 dose. These receptors all come from an adult who received the AZD1222 COVID-19 vaccine.

This clone was counted only a few times. The genes are TRBV27 and TRBJ1-6; D unclear. The germline CDR1 and CDR2 sequences are MNHEY and SMNVEV (reference sequence). There are 13 residues in the CDR3. The ends were cut back, 6 bases at V and 17 bases at J, with 20 bases in the middle. The CDR3 here is CASSPWSGSLFHF. Here the CDR3 DNA reads TGTGCCAGCAGCCCCTGGTCGGGCAGCCTATTCCACTTT.

J is TRBJ2-5 and V is TRBV6-5; 8 bases fit TRBD1. Per the germline V gene, CDR1 is MNHEY and CDR2 is SVGAGI. Losses at the gene ends were 6 bases for V and 4 bases for J; bases not matched to a gene: 13. The CDR3 loop spans 16 amino acids. The CDR3 sequence is CASSYRGAGLTETQYF. In DNA, the CDR3 is TGTGCCAGCAGCTACAGGGGGGCGGGCTTGACAGAGACCCAGTACTTC.

The rearrangement links TRBV2 to TRBJ1-3; D gene unclear. CDR3 length: 16 amino acids. The ends were cut back, 3 bases at V and 0 bases at J, with 12 bases in the middle. Germline V CDR1 and CDR2: SNHLY, FYNNEI. This CDR3 reads CASSDLALHSGNTIYF. For the CDR3, the DNA is TGTGCCAGCAGTGATTTAGCGCTACACTCTGGAAACACCATATATTTT.

This chain joins TRBV5-1 and TRBJ2-5; D uncertain. This CDR3 has 12 amino acids. V lost 3 bases, J lost 5 bases, and 8 bases lay in between. The V gene's germline CDR1 is SGHRS and CDR2 YFSETQ. The CDR3 sequence is CASSSGEETQYF. The CDR3, as DNA: TGCGCCAGCAGCTCTGGAGAGGAGACCCAGTACTTC. The full variable domain, in which reference TRBV5-1 and TRBJ2-5 provide the parts outside the CDR3, is KAGVTQTPRYLIKTRGQQVTLSCSPISGHRSVSWYQQTPGQGLQFLFEYFSETQRNKGNFPGRFSGRQFSNSRSEMNVSTLELGDSALYLCASSSGEETQYFGPGTRLLVL.

The chain has TRBV5-1 and TRBJ1-3, with D unresolved. With 0 bases removed from V and 0 bases from J, the gap between germline ends came to 4 bases. Germline V gene lookup returns CDR1 SGHRS and CDR2 YFSETQ. This CDR3 comprises 14 residues. CDR3 in amino acids: CASSLASSGNTIYF. The CDR3 coding sequence is TGCGCCAGCAGCTTGGCTAGCTCTGGAAACACCATATATTTT.

The chain carries TRBV6-5 and TRBJ2-7; TRBD1 is a possible D gene (5 bases). Trimming took 6 bases from V and 2 from J, leaving 11 bases between them. Germline loops: CDR1 MNHEY, CDR2 SVGAGI. CDR3 length: 13 residues. This chain's CDR3 is CASSSTDTYEQYF. The CDR3, as DNA: TGTGCCAGCAGCTCGACAGACACCTACGAGCAGTACTTC.

V is TRBV9 and J is TRBJ2-7; the D gene could be TRBD1 or TRBD2 (5 bases each). In germline, CDR1 is SGDLS, CDR2 YYNGEE. Trimming pared 4 bases from V and 0 bases from J, leaving 14 bases between. This CDR3 spans 15 amino acids. The CDR3 DNA reads as TGTGCCAGCAGCCCCCGGGGACCAAACTCCTACGAGCAGTACTTC. Translation gives CASSPRGPNSYEQYF.

The rearrangement uses TRBV5-1 and TRBJ1-3, with D uncertain. Per germline, CDR1 SGHRS and CDR2 YFSETQ. The V end lost 0 bases, the J end lost 4 bases, and 8 bases lay between the germline ends. The CDR3 contains 14 residues. CDR3 in amino acids: CASSLAVSGNTIYF. The DNA of the CDR3 is TGCGCCAGCAGCTTGGCCGTCAGCGGAAACACCATATATTTT.

The V call is TRBV14, the J call TRBJ2-7, with 7 bases lining up with TRBD1. The CDR3 sequence is 15 residues long. V lost 1 base and J lost 5; bases outside the gene matches: 8. The germline gives CDR1 SGHDN, CDR2 FVKESK. The CDR3 nucleotides are TGTGCCAGCAGCCAAGGTGACAGGGCGGCGGACGAGCAGTACTTC. Its translation: CASSQGDRAADEQYF. The full variable domain, with the rest looked up from reference TRBV14 and TRBJ2-7, is EAGVTQFPSHSVIEKGQTVTLRCDPISGHDNLYWYRRVMGKEIKFLLHFVKESKQDESGMPNNRFLAERTGGTYSTLKVQPAELEDSGVYFCASSQGDRAADEQYFGPGTRLTVT.

V and J are TRBV10-3 and TRBJ1-2; TRBD1 matches 7 bases. Germline V lookup: CDR1 ENHRY, CDR2 SYGVKD. The CDR3 totals 11 residues. V shed 11 bases, J shed 4 bases, and the junction held 4 bases outside the gene matches. The CDR3 coding sequence is TGTGCCGTACAGGGGTCCTATGGCTACACCTTC. It codes for CAVQGSYGYTF.

The chain couples TRBV5-4 to TRBJ2-7; TRBD1 matches at 8 bases. The CDR3 has 15 residues. Germline V gene sequence: CDR1 SGHNT, CDR2 YYREEE (reference sequence). V shed 3 bases, J shed 2 bases, and the junction held 7 bases outside the gene matches. The CDR3 loop reads CASSWAGGGAYEQYF. The CDR3 DNA follows: TGTGCCAGCAGCTGGGCAGGGGGCGGCGCCTACGAGCAGTACTTC.

The chain employs TRBV20-1 and TRBJ1-5; no definite D call. Germline V gene data show CDR1 as DFQATT and CDR2 as SNEGSKA (reference sequence). CDR3 length: 14 amino acids. Trimming removed 3 bases from V and 0 bases from J, with 9 bases in between. The CDR3 is CSASLGYSNQPQHF. The CDR3 nucleotides are TGCAGTGCTAGTCTCGGGTATAGCAATCAGCCCCAGCATTTT.

CDR3 DNA: TGTGCCAGCAGCTTGGGGCCCGGGACAGGGACCTACGAGCAGTACTTC. Residues: CASSLGPGTGTYEQYF. This chain connects TRBV7-2 to TRBJ2-7; 9 positions agree with TRBD1. Germline V lookup: CDR1 SGHTA, CDR2 FQGNSA. Unmatched junction bases numbered 8, after V lost 3 bases and J lost 2 bases. The CDR3 runs 16 residues.

The rearrangement uses TRBV30 and TRBJ2-7, with TRBD2 as a possible D gene (6 bases). The CDR3 contains 16 residues. Germline V gene sequence: CDR1 GTSNPN, CDR2 SVGIG (reference sequence). The V gene lost 2 bases and the J gene lost 0 bases, with 17 bases spanning the gap. CDR3 protein: CAWSIGTLLHSYEQYF. Here the CDR3 DNA reads TGTGCCTGGAGTATCGGGACTCTTCTACACTCCTACGAGCAGTACTTC.

Regarding this clone: The same CDR3 also results from other DNA sequences found in this sample. The V call is TRBV12-3 or TRBV12-4, the J call TRBJ2-5; no definite D call. The CDR3 is 11 residues long. Trimming took off 3 bases at V and 5 bases at J, with 4 bases between the two ends. CDR3 protein: CASSFGETQYF. CDR3 coding DNA: TGTGCCAGCAGTTTTGGGGAGACCCAGTACTTC.

The chain is built from TRBV18 and TRBJ2-7, with 8 bases that match TRBD1. The CDR3 is 12 amino acids. The germline CDR1 and CDR2 sequences are KGHSH and LQKENI. After removal of 4 bases from V and 6 bases from J, the junction contained 2 bases not matched to a gene. The CDR3 coding sequence is TGTGCCAGCTCACTTACAGGGGGCGAGCAGTACTTC. Protein: CASSLTGGEQYF. Together with reference TRBV18 and TRBJ2-7, the CDR3 gives the full variable domain: NAGVMQNPRHLVRRRGQEARLRCSPMKGHSHVYWYRQLPEEGLKFMVYLQKENIIDESGMPKERFSAEFPKEGPSILRIQQVVRGDSAAYFCASSLTGGEQYFGPGTRLTVT.

This chain joins TRBV2 and TRBJ1-6; TRBD1 aligns across 8 bases. Germline V lookup: CDR1 SNHLY, CDR2 FYNNEI. This CDR3 has 15 amino acids. V lost 4 bases to trimming and J lost 1 base; unmatched junction nucleotides: 0. The CDR3 reads CASSGDRSYNSPLHF. CDR3 in DNA: TGTGCCAGCAGTGGGGACAGGTCCTATAATTCACCCCTCCACTTT.

The rearrangement uses TRBV29-1 and TRBJ2-3; 7 bases line up with TRBD2. The CDR3 loop spans 15 amino acids. V lost 7 bases and J lost 5; bases outside the gene matches: 15. In germline, CDR1 is SQVTM, CDR2 ANQGSEA. The CDR3 region has the DNA TGCAGCGCTAAGCGGGAAAGGGGTATCCGAGATACGCAGTATTTT. As protein: CSAKRERGIRDTQYF.

V and J are TRBV3-1 (or the pseudogene TRBV3-2) and TRBJ1-1; D perhaps matches TRBD1 (5 bases). The V gene's germline CDR1 is LGHDT and CDR2 YNNKEL (reference sequence). V lost 4 bases and J 3 bases, leaving 18 bases between the germline ends. This CDR3 has 16 residues. CDR3 protein: CASSPKTPGSDTEAFF. CDR3 sequence (DNA): TGTGCCAGCAGCCCCAAGACCCCAGGGTCGGACACTGAAGCTTTCTTT.

Written as DNA, the CDR3 is TGTGCCAGCAGCTTAGAGTACAGGGCGAACACCGGGGAGCTGTTTTTT. Translated: CASSLEYRANTGELFF. The chain links TRBV7-9 to TRBJ2-2, with D perhaps matching TRBD1 (6 bases). V dropped 1 base and J dropped 0 bases, with 9 bases sitting between them. The CDR3 has 16 amino acids. From germline, CDR1 is SEHNR and CDR2 FQNEAQ (reference sequence). The full variable domain, its missing parts supplied by reference TRBV7-9 and TRBJ2-2, is DTGVSQNPRHKITKRGQNVTFRCDPISEHNRLYWYRQTLGQGPEFLTYFQNEAQLEKSRLLSDRFSAERPKGSFSTLEIQRTEQGDSAMYLCASSLEYRANTGELFFGEGSRLTVL.

The genes are TRBV11-2 and TRBJ2-7; 9 bases are a match to TRBD1. J gave up 6 bases and V 2 bases, and 8 bases lay outside the gene matches. CDR1 is SGHAT, CDR2 FQNNGV, per germline. This CDR3 region has 15 residues. CDR3 protein: CASSLQQGAWGEQYF. CDR3 DNA: TGTGCCAGCAGCTTACAACAGGGGGCGTGGGGCGAGCAGTACTTC.